This TCR beta chain appears in the sequencing data of a study of blood T cell repertoires in COVID-19. Study-level background: Samples of COVID-19 (acute and convalescent) were obtained from the United States, Italy and Spain. PBMCs, B-cell-depleted T cells, or T cells were the source of the cDNA or gDNA that made up the material.

The germline gives CDR1 MNHEY, CDR2 SVGAGI. V shed 2 bases, J shed 7 bases, and the junction held 10 bases outside the gene matches. This CDR3 contains 15 residues. In the authors' methods: For nucleated cells, counts were estimated from reference gene primer amplification. Here immunoSEQ multiplex PCR was the method, and the copy in TCRdb shows in-frame clones only, minus some. The D gene and trimming were derived from the DNA, and the V and J assignments and clone size from that table. Among 150,000 to 200,000 clones, 88% were seen once, and the ten largest hold 5.5% to 7%. This clonotype was obtained from a man aged 35-49 years with active or convalescent COVID-19. Sequenced: peripheral blood. The chain employs TRBV6-5 and TRBJ2-5; 7 positions agree with TRBD2. CDR3 sequence reads: CASSYTGEGWRTQYF. CDR3 sequence (DNA): TGTGCCAGCAGTTACACCGGGGAGGGCTGGAGGACCCAGTACTTC.